Following are 25 T cell receptor beta chains from one sample sequenced in a study of blood T cell repertoires in COVID-19. TCRdb's copy holds only in-frame clones and misses some; the assay was immunoSEQ multiplex PCR. The sample comprises approximately 90,000 clones, around 80% of which are singletons, and around 29% rests with the top ten. Sample: peripheral blood. All receptors derive from a woman of 80 years or more with active or convalescent COVID-19.

In this sample, this clone turned up once. The chain employs TRBV6-2 or TRBV6-3 and TRBJ1-4; D is unresolved. Trimming pared 2 bases from V and 7 bases from J, leaving 8 bases between. Germline CDR1 is MNHEY and CDR2 is SVGEGT. The CDR3 spans 13 residues. As DNA, the CDR3 is TGTGCCAGCAGTTACGTCGGGGTTGAAAAACTGTTTTTT. It yields the protein CASSYVGVEKLFF.

The chain links TRBV6-1 to TRBJ2-3; D might be TRBD1 (5 bases). From germline, CDR1 is MNHNS and CDR2 SASEGT. V lost 2 bases and J lost 2, with 14 bases in between. This CDR3 contains 16 residues. Written as DNA, the CDR3 is TGTGCCAGCAGTGAATTGATAAGGGGTTTCACAGATACGCAGTATTTT. Encoded protein: CASSELIRGFTDTQYF.

This sequence joins TRBV9 and TRBJ2-3; 9 positions agree with TRBD2. Germline-derived CDR1 and CDR2 are SGDLS and YYNGEE. This CDR3 contains 16 residues. The junction had 7 bases not matched to a gene; V was cut back by 0 bases and J by 5 bases. In nucleotides, the CDR3 is TGTGCCAGCAGCGTAGACGGTAGCGGGGGAATAGATACGCAGTATTTT. Translating gives CASSVDGSGGIDTQYF. The full variable domain, completed using reference TRBV9 and TRBJ2-3, is DSGVTQTPKHLITATGQRVTLRCSPRSGDLSVYWYQQSLDQGLQFLIQYYNGEERAKGNILERFSAQQFPDLHSELNLSSLELGDSALYFCASSVDGSGGIDTQYFGPGTRLTVL.

CDR3 bases: TGTGCCAGTAGTAGCGCCAGGGTGAATTTTGGGCAGTTCTTC. It codes for CASSSARVNFGQFF. V usage is TRBV19 and J usage is TRBJ2-1, with D perhaps TRBD1 (5 bases). The V gene's germline CDR1 is LNHDA and CDR2 SQIVND (reference sequence). V lost 4 bases, J lost 12 bases, and 19 bases lay in between. The CDR3 sequence is 14 residues long.

The V call is TRBV9, the J call TRBJ2-3; the match to TRBD2 covers 9 bases. The CDR3 spans 16 residues. Trimming removed 3 bases from V and 0 bases from J; junction bases left unmatched: 5. Germline V gene lookup returns CDR1 SGDLS and CDR2 YYNGEE. In DNA form, the CDR3 reads TGTGCCAGCAGCGGATTTAGCGGGGGTAGCACAGATACGCAGTATTTT. It codes for CASSGFSGGSTDTQYF.

The rearrangement joins TRBV11-2 to TRBJ2-3, with D uncertain. Germline assignment: CDR1 SGHAT and CDR2 FQNNGV. The CDR3 loop spans 15 amino acids. Trimming left V 5 bases short and J 1 base short, with 13 bases between. The CDR3 nucleotides are TGTGCCAGCAGCCCATCCTCTCTACGCACAGATACGCAGTATTTT. Amino acids: CASSPSSLRTDTQYF.

A few counts support this clone. J is TRBJ2-2 and V is TRBV6-2 or TRBV6-3; 8 bases align to TRBD1. V shed 2 bases, J shed 3 bases, and the junction held 2 bases outside the gene matches. Germline CDR1 MNHEY, CDR2 SVGEGT. There are 15 residues in the CDR3. The CDR3 loop is CASSYAGGDTGELFF. CDR3 in DNA: TGTGCCAGCAGTTACGCAGGGGGCGACACCGGGGAGCTGTTTTTT.

This clone is a singleton in its sample. Other DNA variants within this sample encode the same CDR3. This rearrangement joins TRBV6-2 or TRBV6-3 to TRBJ2-7; D may be TRBD2 (6 bases). The CDR3 is 14 residues long. In germline, CDR1 is MNHEY, CDR2 SVGEGT. Trimming removed 6 bases at V and 0 bases at J, with 12 bases between. CDR3 in amino acids: CASSRDSSSYEQYF. In nucleotides, the CDR3 is TGTGCCAGCAGCCGGGACTCCTCCTCCTACGAGCAGTACTTC.

This chain joins TRBV6-2 or TRBV6-3 and TRBJ2-1, with D maybe TRBD2 (7 bases). CDR3 size: 16 residues. Germline V gene data show CDR1 as MNHEY and CDR2 as SVGEGT. V was shortened by 4 bases and J by 2 bases, with 15 bases between the two germline ends. The CDR3 sequence: CASSSWGGGPYNEQFF. For the CDR3, the DNA is TGTGCCAGCAGTTCCTGGGGAGGGGGGCCCTACAATGAGCAGTTCTTC.

This chain uses TRBV6-5 with TRBJ2-1; TRBD1 matches 7 bases. V dropped 4 bases and J dropped 3; count of bases not matched to a gene: 6. This CDR3 is built from 15 residues. Germline lookup yields CDR1 MNHEY and CDR2 SVGAGI. CDR3 loop: CASSSDRDLYNEQFF. Here the CDR3 DNA reads TGTGCCAGCAGTTCCGACAGGGATCTCTACAATGAGCAGTTCTTC.

About this clone: The junction departs from the called germline gene at one end, perhaps through a read error. The chain uses TRBV7-7 and TRBJ2-1, with TRBD2 identical over 10 bases. The CDR3 runs to 15 residues. Germline values: CDR1 SSHAT, CDR2 FNYEAQ (reference sequence). The CDR3 loop reads CASSPQSGRAGEQFF. Here the CDR3 DNA reads TGTGCTAGCAGCCCCCAGAGCGGGAGGGCCGGTGAGCAGTTCTTC.

The rearrangement links TRBV21-1 to TRBJ2-7; the table gives TRBD1 as D, unverified against the DNA. TRBV21-1 is an annotated pseudogene. The CDR3 runs to 15 residues. CDR3 region: CASSSTGTGFGEQYF. CDR3 sequence (DNA): TGTGCCAGCAGCAGCACCGGGACAGGGTTCGGGGAGCAGTACTTC.

V is TRBV12-3 or TRBV12-4 and J is TRBJ1-5, with unresolved D. V dropped 5 bases and J dropped 11 bases, with 16 bases sitting between them. The CDR3 sequence is 13 residues long. In DNA, the CDR3 is TGTGCCAGCAGTCCCGGGCCAGCGGTGGCCCAGCATTTT. It translates to CASSPGPAVAQHF.

The chain is built from TRBV19 and TRBJ2-2; D may be TRBD1 (5 bases). Germline V gene lookup returns CDR1 LNHDA and CDR2 SQIVND (reference sequence). CDR3 length equals 14 residues. The germline V and J ends were trimmed by 2 bases and 5 bases, with 9 bases remaining between them. The CDR3 coding sequence is TGTGCCAGTAGTATAACAGGTGATACCGGGGAGCTGTTTTTT. Encoded protein: CASSITGDTGELFF.

This clone was recorded once. The chain carries TRBV5-1 and TRBJ2-7; D is possibly TRBD1 (7 bases). The CDR3 is made up of 16 amino acids. Trimming shortened V by 3 bases and J by 4 bases, and 20 bases separated the two germline ends. The germline CDR1 and CDR2 sequences are SGHRS and YFSETQ. As DNA, the CDR3 is TGCGCCAGCAGCTGGGTTGGCGGGACAGAGATTTACGAGCAGTACTTC. Protein product: CASSWVGGTEIYEQYF.

This chain connects TRBV27 to TRBJ2-7, with D possibly being TRBD2 (5 bases). V dropped 5 bases and J dropped 1 base, with 21 bases sitting between them. Germline CDR1 and CDR2: MNHEY and SMNVEV (reference sequence). The CDR3 is 17 amino acids. The CDR3 DNA reads as TGTGCCAGCAGTCGGACTCTCGGTAGCCCTAGTTCCTACGAGCAGTACTTC. Protein sequence: CASSRTLGSPSSYEQYF.

The chain joins TRBV7-2 to TRBJ2-3; TRBD2 agrees at 9 bases. With V trimmed by 0 bases and J by 7 bases, 11 bases remained unmatched. The germline V gene encodes CDR1 SGHTA and CDR2 FQGNSA. There are 17 residues in the CDR3. The CDR3 sequence: CASSLAGGTSWGNTQYF. DNA of the CDR3: TGTGCCAGCAGCTTAGCGGGAGGGACTAGCTGGGGAAATACGCAGTATTTT. The variable domain in full, completed from reference TRBV7-2 and TRBJ2-3, reads GAGVSQSPSNKVTEKGKDVELRCDPISGHTALYWYRQSLGQGLEFLIYFQGNSAPDKSGLPSDRFSAERTGGSVSTLTIQRTQQEDSAVYLCASSLAGGTSWGNTQYFGPGTRLTVL.

The chain employs TRBV18 and TRBJ2-5, with D perhaps TRBD2 (7 bases). The CDR3 totals 15 residues. The germline V and J ends were trimmed by 6 bases and 3 bases, with 17 bases remaining between them. Germline V gives CDR1 KGHSH, CDR2 LQKENI. The CDR3 sequence is CASSLGGGAEETQYF. As DNA, the CDR3 is TGTGCCAGCTCCCTGGGAGGGGGGGCAGAAGAGACCCAGTACTTC.

The V and J genes are TRBV5-1 and TRBJ2-5; tentative D call: TRBD2 (7 bases). The CDR3 has 15 amino acids. V was pared by 4 bases and J by 5 bases, with 18 bases between. Germline V gene data show CDR1 as SGHRS and CDR2 as YFSETQ. CDR3 nucleotide sequence: TGCGCCAGCAGCACCGGGGGGCGACCGCTGGAGACCCAGTACTTC. Protein: CASSTGGRPLETQYF. The full variable domain, its missing parts supplied by reference TRBV5-1 and TRBJ2-5, is KAGVTQTPRYLIKTRGQQVTLSCSPISGHRSVSWYQQTPGQGLQFLFEYFSETQRNKGNFPGRFSGRQFSNSRSEMNVSTLELGDSALYLCASSTGGRPLETQYFGPGTRLLVL.

This clone appeared a single time. The chain links TRBV30 to TRBJ1-3, with 8 bases identical to TRBD1. Germline loops: CDR1 GTSNPN, CDR2 SVGIG (reference sequence). CDR3 length: 15 amino acids. Trimming cost V 2 bases and J 2 bases; bases outside gene matches: 5. CDR3 sequence: CAWSSTDRAGNTIYF. For the CDR3, the DNA is TGTGCCTGGAGTTCCACGGACAGGGCTGGAAACACCATATATTTT. Full variable domain (rest looked up from reference TRBV30 and TRBJ1-3): SQTIHQWPATLVQPVGSPLSLECTVEGTSNPNLYWYRQAAGRGLQLLFYSVGIGQISSEVPQNLSASRPQDRQFILSSKKLLLSDSGFYLCAWSSTDRAGNTIYFGEGSWLTVV.

The chain uses TRBV10-3 and TRBJ2-2; TRBD1 agrees at 9 bases. Trimming cost V 6 bases and J 5 bases; bases outside gene matches: 7. Germline CDR1 ENHRY, CDR2 SYGVKD. The CDR3 extends over 15 amino acids. The CDR3 region is CAIRAGTGRTGELFF. The CDR3 DNA is TGTGCCATCAGAGCCGGGACAGGGAGGACCGGGGAGCTGTTTTTT.

The V call is TRBV9, the J call TRBJ1-4; D is uncertain. V dropped 5 bases and J dropped 0 bases, with 11 bases sitting between them. CDR3 length: 15 amino acids. Germline V CDR1 and CDR2: SGDLS, YYNGEE. The CDR3 here is CASSPLRATNEKLFF. The CDR3 bases are TGTGCCAGCAGTCCTCTGAGGGCAACTAATGAAAAACTGTTTTTT. Full variable domain (outside the CDR3, taken from reference TRBV9 and TRBJ1-4): DSGVTQTPKHLITATGQRVTLRCSPRSGDLSVYWYQQSLDQGLQFLIQYYNGEERAKGNILERFSAQQFPDLHSELNLSSLELGDSALYFCASSPLRATNEKLFFGSGTQLSVL.

The chain couples TRBV24-1 to TRBJ2-7, with 9 bases lining up with TRBD1. V gave up 4 bases and J gave up 4 bases; unmatched junction bases: 7. The germline V gene has CDR1 KGHDR and CDR2 SFDVKD. The CDR3 totals 15 residues. The CDR3 DNA follows: TGTGCCACCAGTGACTCCGGGACAGGGTTGTACGAGCAGTACTTC. The encoded protein is CATSDSGTGLYEQYF.

This rearrangement joins TRBV7-3 to TRBJ2-5; D possibly corresponds to TRBD2 (6 bases). The V and J ends lost 2 bases and 5 bases respectively, with 18 bases between them. From germline, CDR1 is SGHTA and CDR2 FQGTGA. This CDR3 spans 16 amino acids. In DNA form, the CDR3 reads TGTGCCAGCAGCTTATCCTCGGCCTCGGGGGATGAGACCCAGTACTTC. Translating gives CASSLSSASGDETQYF.

The V and J genes are TRBV28 and TRBJ1-1, with 7 bases aligning to TRBD1. V trimming: 6 bases; J trimming: 4 bases; junction bases outside the gene matches: 11. The CDR3 sequence is 15 residues long. The germline CDR1 and CDR2 sequences are MDHEN and SYDVKM. In nucleotides, the CDR3 is TGTGCCAGCAGAATAAACAGGGGAAGTGGCACTGAAGCTTTCTTT. This codes for CASRINRGSGTEAFF.